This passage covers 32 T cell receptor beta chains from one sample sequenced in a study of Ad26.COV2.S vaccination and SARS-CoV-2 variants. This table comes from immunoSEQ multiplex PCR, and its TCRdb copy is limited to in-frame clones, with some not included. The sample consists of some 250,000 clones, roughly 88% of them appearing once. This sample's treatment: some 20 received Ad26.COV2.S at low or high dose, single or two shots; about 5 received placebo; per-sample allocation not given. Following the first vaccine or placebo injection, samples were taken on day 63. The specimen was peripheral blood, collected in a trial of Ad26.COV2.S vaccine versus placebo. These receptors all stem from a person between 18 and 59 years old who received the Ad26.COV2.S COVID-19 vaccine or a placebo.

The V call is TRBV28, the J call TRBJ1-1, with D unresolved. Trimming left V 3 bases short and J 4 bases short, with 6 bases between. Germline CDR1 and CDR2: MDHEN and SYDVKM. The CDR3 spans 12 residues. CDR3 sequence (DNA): TGTGCCAGCAGTTTTCTCGCCACTGAAGCTTTCTTT. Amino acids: CASSFLATEAFF.

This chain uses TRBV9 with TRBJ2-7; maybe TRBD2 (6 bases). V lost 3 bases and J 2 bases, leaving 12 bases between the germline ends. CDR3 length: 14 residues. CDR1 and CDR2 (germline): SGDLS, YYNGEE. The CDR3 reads CASSEAEGPYEQYF. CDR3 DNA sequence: TGTGCCAGCAGCGAGGCGGAGGGGCCCTACGAGCAGTACTTC.

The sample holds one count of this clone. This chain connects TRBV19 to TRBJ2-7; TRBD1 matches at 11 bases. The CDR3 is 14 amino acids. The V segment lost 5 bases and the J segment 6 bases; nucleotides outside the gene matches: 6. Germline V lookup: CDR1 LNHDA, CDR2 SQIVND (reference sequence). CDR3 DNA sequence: TGTGCCAGTAGTGCCCGGGACAGGGGGTCCGAGCAGTACTTC. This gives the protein CASSARDRGSEQYF.

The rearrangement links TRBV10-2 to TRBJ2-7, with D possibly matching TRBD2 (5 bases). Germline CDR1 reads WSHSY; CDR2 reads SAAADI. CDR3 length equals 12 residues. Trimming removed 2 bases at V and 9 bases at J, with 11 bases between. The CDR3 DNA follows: TGCGCCAGCAGTGAGCTTGGGAGCAGGCAGTACTTC. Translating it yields CASSELGSRQYF.

The DNA of the CDR3 is TGTGCCAGCAGCTTCCTCGGAATGAATACGCAGTATTTT. As protein: CASSFLGMNTQYF. V is TRBV7-2 and J is TRBJ2-3; D uncertain. CDR3 length: 13 residues. The V end lost 3 bases, the J end lost 7 bases, and 11 bases lay between the germline ends. Germline loops: CDR1 SGHTA, CDR2 FQGNSA.

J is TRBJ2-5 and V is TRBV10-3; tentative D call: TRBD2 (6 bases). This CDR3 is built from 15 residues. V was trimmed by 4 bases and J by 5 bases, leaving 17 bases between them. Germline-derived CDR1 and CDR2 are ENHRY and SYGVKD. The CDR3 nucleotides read TGTGCCATCAGTGTAGGCGGGGAGGCCGCGGAGACCCAGTACTTC. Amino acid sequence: CAISVGGEAAETQYF.

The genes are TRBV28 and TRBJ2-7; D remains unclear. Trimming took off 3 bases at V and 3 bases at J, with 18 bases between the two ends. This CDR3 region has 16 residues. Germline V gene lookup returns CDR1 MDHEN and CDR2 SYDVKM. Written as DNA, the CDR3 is TGTGCCAGCAGTTTCAGCTGGGCCTCCCAGAGCTACGAGCAGTACTTC. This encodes CASSFSWASQSYEQYF.

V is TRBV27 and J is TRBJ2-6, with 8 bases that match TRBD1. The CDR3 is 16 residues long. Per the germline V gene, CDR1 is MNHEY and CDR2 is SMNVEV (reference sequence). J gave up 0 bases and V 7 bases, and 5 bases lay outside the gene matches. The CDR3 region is CASKDRAFSGANVLTF. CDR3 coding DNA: TGTGCCAGCAAGGACAGGGCCTTCTCTGGGGCCAACGTCCTGACTTTC.

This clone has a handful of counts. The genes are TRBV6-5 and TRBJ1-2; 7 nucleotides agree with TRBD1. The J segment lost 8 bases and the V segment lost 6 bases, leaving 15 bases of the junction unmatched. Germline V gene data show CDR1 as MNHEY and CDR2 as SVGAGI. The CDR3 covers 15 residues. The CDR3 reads CASSPQGNGLEGYTF. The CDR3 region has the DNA TGTGCCAGCAGCCCACAGGGGAACGGGTTAGAGGGCTACACCTTC.

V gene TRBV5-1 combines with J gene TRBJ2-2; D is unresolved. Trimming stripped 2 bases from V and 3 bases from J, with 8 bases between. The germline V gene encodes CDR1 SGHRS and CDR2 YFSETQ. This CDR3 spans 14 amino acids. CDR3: CASSLGLDTGELFF. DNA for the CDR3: TGCGCCAGCAGCTTAGGCCTTGACACCGGGGAGCTGTTTTTT.

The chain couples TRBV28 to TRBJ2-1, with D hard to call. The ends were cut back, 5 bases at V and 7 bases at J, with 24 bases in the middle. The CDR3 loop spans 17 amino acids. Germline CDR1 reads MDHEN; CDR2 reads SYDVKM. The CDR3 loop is CASSTPAQGFRKNEQFF. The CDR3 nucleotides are TGTGCCAGCAGTACCCCAGCCCAAGGTTTTCGGAAGAATGAGCAGTTCTTC.

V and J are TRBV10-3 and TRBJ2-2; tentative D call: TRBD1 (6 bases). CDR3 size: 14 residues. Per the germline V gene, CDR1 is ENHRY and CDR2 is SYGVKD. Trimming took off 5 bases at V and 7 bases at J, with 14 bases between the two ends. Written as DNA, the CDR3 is TGTGCCATCAGTAGATCGACAGGAGTCGGGGAGCTGTTTTTT. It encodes CAISRSTGVGELFF.

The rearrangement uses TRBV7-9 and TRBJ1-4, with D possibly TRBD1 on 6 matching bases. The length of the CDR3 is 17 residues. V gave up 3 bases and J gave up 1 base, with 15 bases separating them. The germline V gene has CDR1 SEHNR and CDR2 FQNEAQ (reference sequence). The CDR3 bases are TGTGCCAGCAGCTTCTCGGGGGGCGCGGTAACTAATGAAAAACTGTTTTTT. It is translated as CASSFSGGAVTNEKLFF.

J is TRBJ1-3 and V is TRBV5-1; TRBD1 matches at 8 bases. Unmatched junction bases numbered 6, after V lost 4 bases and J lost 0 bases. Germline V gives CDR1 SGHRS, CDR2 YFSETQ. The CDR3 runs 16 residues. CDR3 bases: TGCGCCAGCAGCCCGGGACAGGTAACCTCTGGAAACACCATATATTTT. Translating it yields CASSPGQVTSGNTIYF.

For the CDR3, the DNA is TGTGCCAGCAGCTTGTATCCGTCGGGACAGGGTTTTTACGAGCAGTACTTC. Amino acids: CASSLYPSGQGFYEQYF. The rearrangement links TRBV5-5 to TRBJ2-7; TRBD1 aligns across 9 bases. After removal of 1 base from V and 4 bases from J, the junction contained 12 bases not matched to a gene. Germline V gene lookup returns CDR1 SGHKS and CDR2 YYEKEE (reference sequence). The CDR3 is made up of 17 amino acids.

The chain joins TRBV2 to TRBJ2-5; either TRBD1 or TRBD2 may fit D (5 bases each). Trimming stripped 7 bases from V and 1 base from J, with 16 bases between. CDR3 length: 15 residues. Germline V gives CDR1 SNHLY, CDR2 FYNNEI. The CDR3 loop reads CASTIPGRIQETQYF. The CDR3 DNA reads TGTGCCAGCACTATTCCGGGACGGATCCAAGAGACCCAGTACTTC.

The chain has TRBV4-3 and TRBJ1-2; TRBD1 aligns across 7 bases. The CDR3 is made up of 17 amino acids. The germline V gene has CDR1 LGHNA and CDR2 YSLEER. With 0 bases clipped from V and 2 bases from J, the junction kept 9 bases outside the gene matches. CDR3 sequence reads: CASSQDTSTGQNYGYTF. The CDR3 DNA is TGCGCCAGCAGCCAAGACACAAGTACGGGACAGAACTATGGCTACACCTTC.

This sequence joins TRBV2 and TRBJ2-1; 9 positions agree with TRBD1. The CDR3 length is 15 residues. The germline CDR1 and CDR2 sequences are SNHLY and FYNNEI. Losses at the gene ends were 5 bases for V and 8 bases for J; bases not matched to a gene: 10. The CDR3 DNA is TGTGCCAGCAGTAACAGGGGGCAGAGGTCGGATGAGCAGTTCTTC. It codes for CASSNRGQRSDEQFF.

The CDR3 loop reads CASSYRGGGTGGMYTEAFF. The CDR3 DNA sequence: TGTGCCAGCAGCTATAGGGGTGGCGGGACAGGGGGTATGTACACTGAAGCTTTCTTT. J is TRBJ1-1 and V is TRBV7-9; 11 nucleotides line up with TRBD1. V was pared by 4 bases and J by 3 bases, with 16 bases of the junction left unmatched. The CDR3 loop spans 19 amino acids. Germline CDR1 is SEHNR and CDR2 is FQNEAQ (reference sequence).

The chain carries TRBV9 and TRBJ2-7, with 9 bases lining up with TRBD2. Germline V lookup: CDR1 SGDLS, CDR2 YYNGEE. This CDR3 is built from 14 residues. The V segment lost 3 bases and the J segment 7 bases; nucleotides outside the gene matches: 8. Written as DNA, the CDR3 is TGTGCCAGCAGCGCAACCGGGACTAGCACTGAGCAGTACTTC. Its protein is CASSATGTSTEQYF. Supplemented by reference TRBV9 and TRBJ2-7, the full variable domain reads DSGVTQTPKHLITATGQRVTLRCSPRSGDLSVYWYQQSLDQGLQFLIQYYNGEERAKGNILERFSAQQFPDLHSELNLSSLELGDSALYFCASSATGTSTEQYFGPGTRLTVT.

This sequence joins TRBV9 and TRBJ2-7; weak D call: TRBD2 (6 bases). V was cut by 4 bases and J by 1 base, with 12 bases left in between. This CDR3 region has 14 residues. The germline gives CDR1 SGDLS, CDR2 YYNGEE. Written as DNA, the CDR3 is TGTGCCAGCAGCCCGAGAGCGGGTTCCTACGAGCAGTACTTC. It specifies CASSPRAGSYEQYF.

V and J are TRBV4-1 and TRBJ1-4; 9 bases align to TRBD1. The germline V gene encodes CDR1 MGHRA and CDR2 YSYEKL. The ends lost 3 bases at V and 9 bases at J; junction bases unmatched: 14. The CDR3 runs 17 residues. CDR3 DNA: TGCGCCAGCAGCCAGGGACAGGGTGGATCGGATTGGCAAAAACTGTTTTTT. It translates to CASSQGQGGSDWQKLFF.

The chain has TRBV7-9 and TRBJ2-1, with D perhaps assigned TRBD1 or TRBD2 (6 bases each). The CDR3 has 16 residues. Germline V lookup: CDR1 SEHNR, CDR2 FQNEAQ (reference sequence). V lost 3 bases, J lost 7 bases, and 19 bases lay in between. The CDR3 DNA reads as TGTGCCAGCAGCTTTCCGGGACTCCTGGGACATAATGAGCAGTTCTTC. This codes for CASSFPGLLGHNEQFF.

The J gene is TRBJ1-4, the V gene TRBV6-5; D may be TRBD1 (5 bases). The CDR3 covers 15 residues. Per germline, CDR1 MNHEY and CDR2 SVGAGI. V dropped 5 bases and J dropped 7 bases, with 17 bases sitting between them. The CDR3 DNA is TGTGCCAGCAGTCGGGACGTGGGGGGAGGTGAAAAACTGTTTTTT. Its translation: CASSRDVGGGEKLFF.

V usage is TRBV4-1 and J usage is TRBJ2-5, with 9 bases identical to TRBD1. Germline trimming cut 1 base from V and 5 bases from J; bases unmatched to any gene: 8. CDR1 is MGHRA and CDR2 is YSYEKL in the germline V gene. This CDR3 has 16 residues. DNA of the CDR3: TGCGCCAGCAGCCAAGTACCCGGACAGGGGTGGGAGACCCAGTACTTC. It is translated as CASSQVPGQGWETQYF.

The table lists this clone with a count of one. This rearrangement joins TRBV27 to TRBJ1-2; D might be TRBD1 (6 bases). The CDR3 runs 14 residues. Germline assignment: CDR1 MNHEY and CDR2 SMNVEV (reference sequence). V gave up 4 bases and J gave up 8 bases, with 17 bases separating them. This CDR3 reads CASSWGPDRRGYTF. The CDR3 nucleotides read TGTGCCAGCAGTTGGGGACCGGACAGACGCGGCTACACCTTC.

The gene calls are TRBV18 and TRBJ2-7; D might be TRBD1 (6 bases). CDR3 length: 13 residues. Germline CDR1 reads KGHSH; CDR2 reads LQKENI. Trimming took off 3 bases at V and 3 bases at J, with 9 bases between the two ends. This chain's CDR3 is CASSPDRFYEQYF. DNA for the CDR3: TGTGCCAGCTCACCCGACAGGTTCTACGAGCAGTACTTC.

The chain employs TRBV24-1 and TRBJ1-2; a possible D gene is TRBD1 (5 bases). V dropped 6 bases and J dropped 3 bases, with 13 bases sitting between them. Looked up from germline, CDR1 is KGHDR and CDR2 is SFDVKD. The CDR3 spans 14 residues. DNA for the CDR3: TGTGCCACCAGTCCCGAAAAAGGGGACTATGGCTACACCTTC. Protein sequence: CATSPEKGDYGYTF.

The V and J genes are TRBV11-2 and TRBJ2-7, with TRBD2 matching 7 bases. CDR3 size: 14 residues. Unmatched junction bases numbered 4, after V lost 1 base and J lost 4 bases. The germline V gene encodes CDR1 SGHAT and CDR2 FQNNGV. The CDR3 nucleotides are TGTGCCAGCAGCTTAGCACCTAGCGGTTACGAGCAGTACTTC. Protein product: CASSLAPSGYEQYF.

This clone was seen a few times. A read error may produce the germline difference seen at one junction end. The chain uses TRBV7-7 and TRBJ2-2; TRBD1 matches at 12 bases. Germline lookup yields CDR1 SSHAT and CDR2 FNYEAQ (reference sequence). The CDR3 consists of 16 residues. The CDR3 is CASSLSGTGGGGELFF. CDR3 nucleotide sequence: TGTGCTAGCAGCTTATCCGGGACAGGGGGCGGCGGGGAGCTGTTTTTT.

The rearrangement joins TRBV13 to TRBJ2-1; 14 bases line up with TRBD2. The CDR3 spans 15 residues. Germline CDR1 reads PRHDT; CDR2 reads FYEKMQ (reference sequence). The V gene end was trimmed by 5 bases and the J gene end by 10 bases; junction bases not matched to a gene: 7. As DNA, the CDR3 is TGTGCCAGCAGCCCCGGGACTAGCGGGGGTCGGGAGCAGTTCTTC. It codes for CASSPGTSGGREQFF. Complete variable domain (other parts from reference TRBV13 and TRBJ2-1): AAGVIQSPRHLIKEKRETATLKCYPIPRHDTVYWYQQGPGQDPQFLISFYEKMQSDKGSIPDRFSAQQFSDYHSELNMSSLELGDSALYFCASSPGTSGGREQFFGPGTRLTVL.

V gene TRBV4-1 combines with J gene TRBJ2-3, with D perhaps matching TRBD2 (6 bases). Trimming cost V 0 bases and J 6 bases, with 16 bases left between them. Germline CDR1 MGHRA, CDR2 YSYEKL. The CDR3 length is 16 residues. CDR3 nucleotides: TGCGCCAGCAGCCAAGAGGGGACCTGGGAGGCGGATACGCAGTATTTT. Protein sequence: CASSQEGTWEADTQYF.